This T cell receptor (beta chain) was observed in a study of blood T cell repertoires in COVID-19. Study summary: Donors in the United States, Italy and Spain gave samples during acute or convalescent COVID-19. The analysed material was cDNA or gDNA that came from T cells, B-cell-depleted T cells, or PBMCs.

Original processing notes: Counts of nucleated cells, estimated from reference gene primer amplification, were obtained. The assay was immunoSEQ multiplex PCR, and TCRdb's table has in-frame clones only and misses some. From that table come the V and J calls and clone size; the DNA was used to work out D and trimming. This sample carries 380,000 or so clones, roughly 90% of them seen once, and the ten largest clones take more than 0.95%. The CDR3 runs to 15 residues. Trimming stripped 6 bases from V and 4 bases from J, with 15 bases between. Germline CDR1 is MNHEY and CDR2 is SVGAGI. The sequenced sample was peripheral blood. The V gene is TRBV6-5, the J gene TRBJ2-2; weak D call: TRBD2 (5 bases). This receptor was taken from a man aged 35 to 55 with acute or convalescent COVID-19. The CDR3 sequence: CASRSPPSGTGELFF. In DNA, the CDR3 is TGTGCCAGCAGGAGCCCCCCCAGCGGCACCGGGGAGCTGTTTTTT.